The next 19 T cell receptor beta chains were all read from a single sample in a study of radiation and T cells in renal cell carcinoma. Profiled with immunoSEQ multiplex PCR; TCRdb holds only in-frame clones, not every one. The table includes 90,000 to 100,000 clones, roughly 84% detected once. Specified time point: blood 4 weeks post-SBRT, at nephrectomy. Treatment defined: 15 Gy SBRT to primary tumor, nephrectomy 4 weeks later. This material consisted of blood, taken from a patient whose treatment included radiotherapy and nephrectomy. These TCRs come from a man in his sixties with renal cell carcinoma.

The CDR3 bases are TGTGCCAGCAGCCCCGTCCCGGGACAGGGTTCGGCGAACACCGGGGAGCTGTTTTTT. This gives the protein CASSPVPGQGSANTGELFF. The rearrangement links TRBV5-4 to TRBJ2-2; 9 bases line up with TRBD1. Germline V gene sequence: CDR1 SGHNT, CDR2 YYREEE (reference sequence). J was trimmed by 0 bases and V by 4 bases; bases with no gene match: 13. This CDR3 is 19 amino acids long. The full variable domain, rest sourced from reference TRBV5-4 and TRBJ2-2, is ETGVTQSPTHLIKTRGQQVTLRCSSQSGHNTVSWYQQALGQGPQFIFQYYREEENGRGNFPPRFSGLQFPNYSSELNVNALELDDSALYLCASSPVPGQGSANTGELFFGEGSRLTVL.

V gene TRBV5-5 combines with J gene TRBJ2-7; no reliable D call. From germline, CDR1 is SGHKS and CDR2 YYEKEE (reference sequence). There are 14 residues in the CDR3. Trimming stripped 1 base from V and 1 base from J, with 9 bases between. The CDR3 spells CASSLYVESYEQYF. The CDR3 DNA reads TGTGCCAGCAGCTTGTATGTTGAATCCTACGAGCAGTACTTC.

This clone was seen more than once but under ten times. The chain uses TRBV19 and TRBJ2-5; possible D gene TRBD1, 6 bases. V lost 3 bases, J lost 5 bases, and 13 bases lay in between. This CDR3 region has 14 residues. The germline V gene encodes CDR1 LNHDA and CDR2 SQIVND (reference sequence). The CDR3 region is CASSIGRGAETQYF. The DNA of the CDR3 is TGTGCCAGTAGTATTGGCAGGGGTGCGGAGACCCAGTACTTC.

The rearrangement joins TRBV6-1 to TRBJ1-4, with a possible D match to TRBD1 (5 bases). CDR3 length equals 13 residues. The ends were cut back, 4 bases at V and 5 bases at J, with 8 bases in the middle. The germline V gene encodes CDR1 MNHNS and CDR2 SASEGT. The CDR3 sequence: CASSGEGNEKLFF. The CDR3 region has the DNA TGTGCCAGCAGTGGGGAGGGGAATGAAAAACTGTTTTTT.

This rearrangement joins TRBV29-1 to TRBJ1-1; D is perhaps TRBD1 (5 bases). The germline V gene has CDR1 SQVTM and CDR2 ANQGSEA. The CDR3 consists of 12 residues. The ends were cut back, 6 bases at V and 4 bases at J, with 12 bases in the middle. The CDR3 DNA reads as TGCAGCGTATTCAGGGAGACCACTGAAGCTTTCTTT. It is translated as CSVFRETTEAFF. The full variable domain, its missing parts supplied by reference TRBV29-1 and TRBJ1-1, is SAVISQKPSRDICQRGTSLTIQCQVDSQVTMMFWYRQQPGQSLTLIATANQGSEATYESGFVIDKFPISRPNLTFSTLTVSNMSPEDSSIYLCSVFRETTEAFFGQGTRLTVV.

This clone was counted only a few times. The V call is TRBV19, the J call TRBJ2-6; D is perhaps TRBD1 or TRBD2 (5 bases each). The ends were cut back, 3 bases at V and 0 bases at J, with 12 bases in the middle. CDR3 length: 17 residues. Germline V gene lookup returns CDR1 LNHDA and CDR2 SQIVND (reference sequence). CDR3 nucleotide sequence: TGTGCCAGTAGTATGGGGTGGGGGAGCTCTGGGGCCAACGTCCTGACTTTC. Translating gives CASSMGWGSSGANVLTF.

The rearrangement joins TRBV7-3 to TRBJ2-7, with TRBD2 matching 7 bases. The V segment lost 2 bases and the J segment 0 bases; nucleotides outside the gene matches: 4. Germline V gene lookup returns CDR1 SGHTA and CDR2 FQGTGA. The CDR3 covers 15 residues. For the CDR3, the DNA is TGTGCCAGCAGCTTAGTGGGAGGGAACTCCTACGAGCAGTACTTC. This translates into CASSLVGGNSYEQYF.

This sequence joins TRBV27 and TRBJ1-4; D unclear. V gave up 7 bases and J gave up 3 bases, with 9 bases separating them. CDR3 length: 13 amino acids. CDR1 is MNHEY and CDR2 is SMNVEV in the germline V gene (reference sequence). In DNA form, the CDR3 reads TGTGCCAGCACACGAGTCCCTAATGAAAAACTGTTTTTT. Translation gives CASTRVPNEKLFF.

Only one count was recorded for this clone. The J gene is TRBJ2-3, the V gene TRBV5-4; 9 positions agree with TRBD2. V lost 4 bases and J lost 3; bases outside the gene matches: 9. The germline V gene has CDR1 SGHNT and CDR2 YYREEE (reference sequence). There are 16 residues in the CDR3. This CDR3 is CASSLAGGPRTDTQYF. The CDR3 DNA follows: TGTGCCAGCAGCCTCGCGGGAGGGCCAAGGACAGATACGCAGTATTTT. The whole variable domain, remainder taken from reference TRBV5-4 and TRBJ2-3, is ETGVTQSPTHLIKTRGQQVTLRCSSQSGHNTVSWYQQALGQGPQFIFQYYREEENGRGNFPPRFSGLQFPNYSSELNVNALELDDSALYLCASSLAGGPRTDTQYFGPGTRLTVL.

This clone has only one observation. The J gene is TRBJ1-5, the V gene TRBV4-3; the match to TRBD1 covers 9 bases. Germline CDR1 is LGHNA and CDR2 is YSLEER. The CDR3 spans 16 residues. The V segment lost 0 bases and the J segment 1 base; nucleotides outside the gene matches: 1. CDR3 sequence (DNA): TGCGCCAGCAGCCAAGATGGGACAGGGAGCAATCAGCCCCAGCATTTT. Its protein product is CASSQDGTGSNQPQHF.

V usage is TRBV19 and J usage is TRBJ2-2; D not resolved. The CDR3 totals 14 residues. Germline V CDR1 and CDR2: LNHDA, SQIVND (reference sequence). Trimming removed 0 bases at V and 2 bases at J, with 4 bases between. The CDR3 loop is CASSIDINTGELFF. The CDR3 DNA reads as TGTGCCAGTAGTATAGATATAAACACCGGGGAGCTGTTTTTT.

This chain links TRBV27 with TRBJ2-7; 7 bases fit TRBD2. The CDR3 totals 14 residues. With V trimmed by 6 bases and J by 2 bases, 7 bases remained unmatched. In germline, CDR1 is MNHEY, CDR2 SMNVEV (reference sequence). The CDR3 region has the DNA TGTGCCAGCAGCCTGAGGGAGGGTACCTACGAGCAGTACTTC. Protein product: CASSLREGTYEQYF.

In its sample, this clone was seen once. In DNA form, the CDR3 reads TGTGCCAGCAGCTACGGGACTAGCGGGACAGATACGCAGTATTTT. Translated: CASSYGTSGTDTQYF. V and J are TRBV7-9 and TRBJ2-3, with 12 nucleotides matching TRBD2. CDR3 length: 15 amino acids. Germline loops: CDR1 SEHNR, CDR2 FQNEAQ (reference sequence). V shed 4 bases, J shed 3 bases, and the junction held 2 bases outside the gene matches.

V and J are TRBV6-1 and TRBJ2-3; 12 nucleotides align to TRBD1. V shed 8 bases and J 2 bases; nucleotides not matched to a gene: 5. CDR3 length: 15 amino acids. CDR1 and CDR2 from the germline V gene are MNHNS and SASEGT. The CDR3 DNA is TGTGCCAGCGCGAGGGACAGGGGGCCCACAGATACGCAGTATTTT. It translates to CASARDRGPTDTQYF.

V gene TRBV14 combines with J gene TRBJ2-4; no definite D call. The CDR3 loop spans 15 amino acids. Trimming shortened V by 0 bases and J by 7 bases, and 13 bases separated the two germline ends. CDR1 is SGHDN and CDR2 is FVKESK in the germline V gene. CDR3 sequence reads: CASSQELGPRNIQYF. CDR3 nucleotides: TGTGCCAGCAGCCAAGAATTAGGTCCACGGAACATTCAGTACTTC.

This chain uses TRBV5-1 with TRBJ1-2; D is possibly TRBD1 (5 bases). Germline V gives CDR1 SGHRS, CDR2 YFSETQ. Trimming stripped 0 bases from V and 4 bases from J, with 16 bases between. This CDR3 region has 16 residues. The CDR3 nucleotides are TGCGCCAGCAGCTTGGGGGCCTTCAGGGAAGGCTATGGCTACACCTTC. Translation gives CASSLGAFREGYGYTF.

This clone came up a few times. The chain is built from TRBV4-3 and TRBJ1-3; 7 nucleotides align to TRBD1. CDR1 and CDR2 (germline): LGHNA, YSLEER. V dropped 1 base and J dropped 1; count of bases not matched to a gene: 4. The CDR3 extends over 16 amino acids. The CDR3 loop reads CASSQVTGASGNTIYF. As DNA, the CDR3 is TGCGCCAGCAGCCAAGTTACAGGGGCTTCTGGAAACACCATATATTTT.

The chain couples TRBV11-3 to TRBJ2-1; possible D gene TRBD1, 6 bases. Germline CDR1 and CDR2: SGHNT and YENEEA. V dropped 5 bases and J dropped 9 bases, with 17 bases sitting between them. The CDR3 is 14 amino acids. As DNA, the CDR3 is TGTGCCAGCAGCCCGGGCCCAACAGGGAGTGAGCAGTTCTTC. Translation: CASSPGPTGSEQFF. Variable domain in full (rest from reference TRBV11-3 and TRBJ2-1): EAGVVQSPRYKIIEKKQPVAFWCNPISGHNTLYWYLQNLGQGPELLIRYENEEAVDDSQLPKDRFSAERLKGVDSTLKIQPAELGDSAVYLCASSPGPTGSEQFFGPGTRLTVL.

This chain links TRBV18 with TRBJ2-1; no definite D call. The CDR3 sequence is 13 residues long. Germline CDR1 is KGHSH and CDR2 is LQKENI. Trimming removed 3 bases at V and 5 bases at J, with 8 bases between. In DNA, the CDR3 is TGTGCCAGCTCACCCCGGGCCGACAATGAGCAGTTCTTC. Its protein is CASSPRADNEQFF.